The 23 T cell receptor beta chains listed next were all sequenced from one sample in a study of human T cells and chemical hapten exposure. It was from unfractionated whole blood that total RNA was extracted. TCRdb re-analysed the 5' RACE reads in MiXCR, keeping a single row per CDR3 protein. The sample shows roughly 81,000 distinct CDR3 sequences, around a sixth of them seen only once. The source is a female donor in good health.

V gene TRBV29-1 combines with J gene TRBJ2-3; TRBD1 or TRBD2 may be the D gene (5 bases each). Trimming took 4 bases from V and 1 from J, leaving 12 bases between them. CDR1 and CDR2 (germline): SQVTM, ANQGSEA. The CDR3 length is 14 residues. CDR3 amino acids: CSVAGPFGTDTQYF. The CDR3 DNA reads TGCAGCGTTGCGGGGCCCTTTGGCACAGATACGCAGTATTTT.

The chain employs TRBV4-3 and TRBJ1-2; unclear D gene. This CDR3 is 16 amino acids long. CDR1 LGHNA and CDR2 YSLEER come from the germline V gene. V lost 0 bases, J lost 4 bases, and 15 bases lay in between. The CDR3 DNA is TGCGCCAGCAGCCAAGACCTGGGCGCGGCGCTCTATGGCTACACCTTC. Protein product: CASSQDLGAALYGYTF.

The chain joins TRBV7-8 to TRBJ2-7; 8 bases agree with TRBD1. CDR3 length equals 15 residues. J was trimmed by 2 bases and V by 5 bases; bases with no gene match: 8. Per the germline V gene, CDR1 is SGHVS and CDR2 is FQNEAQ. CDR3 sequence (DNA): TGTGCCAGCAGCACTCGACAGGGGATAGCCTACGAGCAGTACTTC. Protein product: CASSTRQGIAYEQYF. The full variable domain, in which reference TRBV7-8 and TRBJ2-7 provide the parts outside the CDR3, is GAGVSQSPRYKVAKRGQDVALRCDPISGHVSLFWYQQALGQGPEFLTYFQNEAQLDKSGLPSDRFFAERPEGSVSTLKIQRTQQEDSAVYLCASSTRQGIAYEQYFGPGTRLTVT.

This chain connects TRBV11-1 to TRBJ2-7; D is perhaps TRBD1 (6 bases). The V end was cut by 5 bases, the J end by 3 bases, with 14 bases between. The CDR3 is made up of 14 amino acids. Germline V lookup: CDR1 SGHAT, CDR2 FQDESV (reference sequence). The CDR3 DNA reads as TGTGCCAGCAGCCGTAACAGGGCGGGCTACGAGCAGTACTTC. Encoded protein: CASSRNRAGYEQYF.

The CDR3 reads CAIRSDGEAFF. As DNA, the CDR3 is TGTGCCATCAGGAGCGACGGTGAAGCTTTCTTT. This chain uses TRBV10-3 with TRBJ1-1; D is undetermined. CDR3 length: 11 residues. The V gene lost 6 bases and the J gene lost 7 bases, with 9 bases spanning the gap. Per the germline V gene, CDR1 is ENHRY and CDR2 is SYGVKD.

The J gene is TRBJ1-6, the V gene TRBV10-3, with 7 bases lining up with TRBD1. V lost 5 bases to trimming and J lost 14 bases; unmatched junction nucleotides: 9. Per germline, CDR1 ENHRY and CDR2 SYGVKD. This CDR3 has 13 residues. The CDR3: CAISLAGGPALHF. The DNA for the CDR3 is TGTGCCATCAGTTTGGCAGGGGGTCCAGCCCTCCACTTT.

CDR3: CSAKREWGGELFF. In DNA, the CDR3 is TGCAGTGCTAAGCGGGAGTGGGGCGGGGAGCTGTTTTTT. V usage is TRBV20-1 and J usage is TRBJ2-2; the match to TRBD2 covers 8 bases. CDR1 is DFQATT and CDR2 is SNEGSKA in the germline V gene (reference sequence). The CDR3 loop spans 13 amino acids. The trim removed 4 bases at V and 7 bases at J, leaving 5 bases unmatched.

This clonotype was seen a few times. The V gene is TRBV5-1, the J gene TRBJ2-1; 8 bases agree with TRBD1. The junction had 15 bases not matched to a gene; V was cut back by 6 bases and J by 7 bases. Per germline, CDR1 SGHRS and CDR2 YFSETQ. The length of the CDR3 is 16 residues. CDR3 protein: CASIPSPGQGTNEQFF. The CDR3 nucleotides are TGCGCCAGCATCCCTAGCCCAGGACAGGGCACGAATGAGCAGTTCTTC.

The genes are TRBV30 and TRBJ2-7, with D perhaps TRBD2 (6 bases). Germline V gene lookup returns CDR1 GTSNPN and CDR2 SVGIG (reference sequence). With 4 bases removed from V and 4 bases from J, the gap between germline ends came to 17 bases. The CDR3 runs to 14 residues. The CDR3 DNA follows: TGTGCCTGGAAAAAGTTCGGGAGTTCGTACGAGCAGTACTTC. Translating it yields CAWKKFGSSYEQYF.

This clonotype was seen more than once but under ten times. V usage is TRBV28 and J usage is TRBJ2-5, with D possibly being TRBD2 (5 bases). Germline CDR1 and CDR2: MDHEN and SYDVKM. There are 14 residues in the CDR3. V lost 4 bases to trimming and J lost 5 bases, with 14 bases between them. In nucleotides, the CDR3 is TGTGCCAGCAGTTCTCTTGTGGGCGGGGAGACCCAGTACTTC. The encoded protein is CASSSLVGGETQYF.

The gene calls are TRBV10-3 and TRBJ1-5; D gene uncertain. CDR1 is ENHRY and CDR2 is SYGVKD in the germline V gene. Trimming took 4 bases from V and 1 from J, leaving 5 bases between them. The CDR3 extends over 13 amino acids. The CDR3 loop is CAISVDSNQPQHF. CDR3 sequence (DNA): TGTGCCATCAGTGTTGACAGCAATCAGCCCCAGCATTTT.

CDR3 in DNA: TGCGCCAGCAGCTTAGCGGGGGCTACCTACAATGAGCAGTTCTTC. Its translation: CASSLAGATYNEQFF. This chain links TRBV5-1 with TRBJ2-1; 8 bases align to TRBD2. The CDR3 has 15 residues. CDR1 and CDR2 (germline): SGHRS, YFSETQ. V lost 2 bases, J lost 2 bases, and 3 bases stayed unmatched.

The rearrangement links TRBV5-1 to TRBJ2-3; no definite D call. The CDR3 is 14 amino acids. V was cut by 0 bases and J by 6 bases, with 11 bases left in between. Germline CDR1 reads SGHRS; CDR2 reads YFSETQ. The CDR3 DNA is TGCGCCAGCAGCTTGGAGCACTCCCCGGATACGCAGTATTTT. The encoded protein is CASSLEHSPDTQYF.

A single count supports this clonotype. This chain joins TRBV7-9 and TRBJ2-2; D is possibly TRBD1 (6 bases). This CDR3 region has 15 residues. Germline V CDR1 and CDR2: SEHNR, FQNEAQ (reference sequence). V shed 1 base and J shed 2 bases, with 8 bases lying between them. For the CDR3, the DNA is TGTGCCAGCAGCTTAGGGACAGCAAACACCGGGGAGCTGTTTTTT. This translates into CASSLGTANTGELFF. Full variable domain (outside the CDR3, taken from reference TRBV7-9 and TRBJ2-2): DTGVSQNPRHKITKRGQNVTFRCDPISEHNRLYWYRQTLGQGPEFLTYFQNEAQLEKSRLLSDRFSAERPKGSFSTLEIQRTEQGDSAMYLCASSLGTANTGELFFGEGSRLTVL.

This clonotype was seen more than once but under ten times. The CDR3 DNA sequence: TGTGCCAGCATGCCCCGGGGCAGGGAAGGCAGACTGCTTTCACCCCTCCACTTT. This translates into CASMPRGREGRLLSPLHF. The chain joins TRBV6-5 to TRBJ1-6; D is possibly TRBD1 (5 bases). The CDR3 has 18 amino acids. Deletions cut 7 bases from V and 9 bases from J, with 28 bases between. Germline assignment: CDR1 MNHEY and CDR2 SVGAGI.

This clonotype was picked up a small number of times. The chain carries TRBV14 and TRBJ2-1, with 7 bases that match TRBD2. Unmatched junction bases numbered 18, after V lost 4 bases and J lost 6 bases. Germline V gene lookup returns CDR1 SGHDN and CDR2 FVKESK. The CDR3 extends over 18 amino acids. The CDR3 DNA sequence: TGTGCCAGCAGCCTCCCCGGGACTACAAGGTCGGCGTCCAATGAGCAGTTCTTC. Translated: CASSLPGTTRSASNEQFF.

This clonotype was picked up a small number of times. The J gene is TRBJ1-6, the V gene TRBV25-1; 8 bases agree with TRBD1. J was trimmed by 9 bases and V by 3 bases; bases with no gene match: 4. The V gene's germline CDR1 is MGHDK and CDR2 SYGVNS. The CDR3 spans 14 residues. This CDR3 is CASSDLDRASPLHF. The CDR3 region has the DNA TGTGCCAGCAGTGACTTGGACAGGGCTTCACCCCTCCACTTT.

This clonotype counts as medium-sized. V is TRBV4-3 and J is TRBJ1-5; D ambiguous. The CDR3 loop spans 15 amino acids. The V end lost 0 bases, the J end lost 4 bases, and 10 bases lay between the germline ends. Germline CDR1 and CDR2: LGHNA and YSLEER. CDR3: CASSQDSMQNQPQHF. CDR3 DNA: TGCGCCAGCAGCCAAGACTCAATGCAAAATCAGCCCCAGCATTTT.

This clonotype has just a few counts. The chain recombines TRBV29-1 with TRBJ2-7, with D uncertain. The germline V gene encodes CDR1 SQVTM and CDR2 ANQGSEA. The CDR3 sequence is 14 residues long. The V end was cut by 4 bases, the J end by 5 bases, with 18 bases between. The DNA for the CDR3 is TGCAGCGTTGTAGACGAGAGCTGGTTTAACGAGCAGTACTTC. Translating it yields CSVVDESWFNEQYF.

The CDR3 DNA follows: TGCAGTGCTAGAGACCTTTACAATGAGCAGTTCTTC. Protein: CSARDLYNEQFF. The chain employs TRBV20-1 and TRBJ2-1; D unresolved. CDR1 and CDR2 from the germline V gene are DFQATT and SNEGSKA (reference sequence). This CDR3 is 12 amino acids long. V was cut by 0 bases and J by 4 bases, with 4 bases left in between.

This clonotype was counted between two and nine times. The CDR3 coding sequence is TGCAGTGCTATAGGGCTAGCGGAAATCTACAATGAGCAGTTCTTC. This encodes CSAIGLAEIYNEQFF. The gene calls are TRBV20-1 and TRBJ2-1; TRBD2 agrees at 7 bases. This CDR3 region has 15 residues. Germline V gene lookup returns CDR1 DFQATT and CDR2 SNEGSKA (reference sequence). The junction had 9 bases not matched to a gene; V was cut back by 4 bases and J by 3 bases.

The rearrangement uses TRBV28 and TRBJ1-2; TRBD1 is a possible D gene (6 bases). The CDR3 is 13 amino acids. V was pared by 3 bases and J by 5 bases, with 10 bases between. Germline V gives CDR1 MDHEN, CDR2 SYDVKM. The CDR3 is CASSFGGGYGYTF. The DNA for the CDR3 is TGTGCCAGCAGTTTCGGGGGCGGATATGGCTACACCTTC.

This clonotype came up a few times. This chain uses TRBV6-5 with TRBJ2-1; 7 bases align to TRBD2. Germline V gene data show CDR1 as MNHEY and CDR2 as SVGAGI. CDR3 length: 16 amino acids. The J segment lost 0 bases and the V segment lost 5 bases, leaving 7 bases of the junction unmatched. CDR3 sequence: CASSRAGSPSYNEQFF. CDR3 bases: TGTGCCAGCAGTAGAGCGGGAAGCCCCTCCTACAATGAGCAGTTCTTC.